The clone carrying this T cell receptor beta chain was found a few times. The record originates from a study of T-cell reconstitution after alpha-beta-depleted transplantation in children. V was clipped by 1 base and J by 5 bases, with 11 bases between them. The CDR3 runs to 15 residues. Germline lookup yields CDR1 SEHNR and CDR2 FQNEAQ (reference sequence). Molecular barcoding with unique molecular identifiers was used for the TCRbeta library. One entry per CDR3 protein, called by TCRdb with MiXCR from the PCR reads. In the table there are about 210,000 distinct CDR3 sequences, under 20% of which are singletons.

This chain joins TRBV7-9 and TRBJ1-4; perhaps TRBD1 as D (5 bases). The source of this sequence is a male patient between 2 and 15 years old who had a stem cell transplant for acute lymphoblastic leukemia, so the T cells may come from the graft donor. Sample: PBMCs, mostly from graft donor cells, taken 360 days after TCRalphabeta/CD19-depleted stem cell transplant. The CDR3 is CASSLEGRRNEKLFF. The CDR3, as DNA: TGTGCCAGCAGCTTAGAGGGACGGAGGAATGAAAAACTGTTTTTT.